This TCR beta chain was profiled in a study of long-term antiretroviral therapy in people with HIV. Until DNA extraction, the samples held between about 1-10 million cryopreserved PBMC. Germline CDR1 and CDR2: MRHNA and SNTAGT. The CDR3 totals 16 residues. V was clipped by 5 bases and J by 3 bases; unmatched bases: 8. The libraries were made with immunoSEQ v3.0 at survey level. Profiled with immunoSEQ multiplex PCR; TCRdb holds only in-frame clones, not every one. The sample records about 35,000 clones, 70% to 90% being singletons. The rearrangement links TRBV6-4 to TRBJ2-1; 9 bases are a match to TRBD1. The clonotype originates from a man between 18 and 29 years old with HIV. The specimen was unsorted PBMCs, collected 2.2 years after starting antiretroviral therapy. This CDR3 reads CASSSKQGADYNEQFF. CDR3 coding DNA: TGTGCCAGCAGTTCAAAACAGGGGGCCGACTACAATGAGCAGTTCTTC.